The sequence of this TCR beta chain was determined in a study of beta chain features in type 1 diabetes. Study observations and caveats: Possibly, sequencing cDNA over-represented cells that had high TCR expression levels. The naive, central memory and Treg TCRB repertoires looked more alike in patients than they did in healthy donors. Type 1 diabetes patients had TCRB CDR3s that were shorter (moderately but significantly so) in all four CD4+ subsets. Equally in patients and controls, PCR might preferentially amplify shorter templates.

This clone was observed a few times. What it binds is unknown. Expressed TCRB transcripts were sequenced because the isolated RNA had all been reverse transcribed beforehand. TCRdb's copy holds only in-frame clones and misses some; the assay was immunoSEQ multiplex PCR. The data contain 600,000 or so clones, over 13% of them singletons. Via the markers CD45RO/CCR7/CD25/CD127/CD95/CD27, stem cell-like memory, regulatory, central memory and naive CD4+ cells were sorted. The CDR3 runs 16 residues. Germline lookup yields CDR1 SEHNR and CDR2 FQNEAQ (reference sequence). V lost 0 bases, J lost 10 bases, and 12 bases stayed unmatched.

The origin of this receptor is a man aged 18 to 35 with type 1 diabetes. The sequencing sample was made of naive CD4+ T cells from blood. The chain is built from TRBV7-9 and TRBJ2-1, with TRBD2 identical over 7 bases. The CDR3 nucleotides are TGTGCCAGCAGCTTAGCGCCGGCAGCGGGAAGCCCAGAGCAGTTCTTC. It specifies CASSLAPAAGSPEQFF.